This TCR beta chain stems from a study of shared clonotypes between healthy human individuals. The assay was carried out at the deep level. Assay used: immunoSEQ multiplex PCR; TCRdb lists only in-frame clones, some missing. The repertoire includes roughly 2.1 million clones, 85% to 95% of them detected once, and roughly 1.8% sits in the top ten. Naive-designated CD8 cells lacked CD45RO, were positively enriched for CCR7, and omitted terminally differentiated effector memory CD45RA+ cells. Germline assignment: CDR1 SGHDT and CDR2 YYEEEE. CDR3 length equals 16 residues. V lost 0 bases and J lost 5, with 12 bases in between.

The sequencing input was naive CD8+ T cells from PBMCs. The V gene is TRBV5-6, the J gene TRBJ2-6, with D hard to call. This TCR was recovered from a young man in good health. Some clones in this sample may be carry-over from other donors' samples. The CDR3 DNA follows: TGTGCCAGCAGCTTGGGGCAGGCCACTAGGGCCAACGTCCTGACTTTC. This encodes CASSLGQATRANVLTF.